What follows are 26 T cell receptor beta chains derived from one specimen sequenced in a study of beta chain features in type 1 diabetes. Every bit of the isolated RNA underwent reverse transcription, so sequencing read expressed TCRB transcripts. The method was immunoSEQ multiplex PCR; TCRdb's version includes in-frame clones alone and lacks a portion of them. This table holds 350,000 or so clones, about 18% found once. The sample taken for sequencing was naive CD4+ T cells from blood. The receptor set was obtained from a woman aged 18-29 years in good health.

This chain joins TRBV21-1 and TRBJ2-3; whether TRBD2, the table's D call, matches the DNA was not checked. TRBV21-1 is listed as a pseudogene. The CDR3 consists of 17 residues. Here the CDR3 reads CASSKARGTFVSDTQYF. As DNA, the CDR3 is TGTGCCAGCAGCAAAGCGCGGGGCACCTTTGTATCAGATACGCAGTATTTT.

V usage is TRBV29-1 and J usage is TRBJ2-7, with D possibly being TRBD1 (6 bases). CDR3 length: 12 amino acids. V was pared by 5 bases and J by 7 bases, with 15 bases between. CDR1 is SQVTM, CDR2 ANQGSEA, per germline. The CDR3 is CSVMGASREQYF. The CDR3 DNA reads TGCAGCGTTATGGGGGCCTCGAGAGAGCAGTACTTC.

This clone occurred a few times. The chain has TRBV4-2 and TRBJ2-5; D ambiguous. V lost 4 bases, J lost 5 bases, and 17 bases lay in between. This CDR3 has 15 residues. CDR1 LGHNA and CDR2 YNFKEQ come from the germline V gene. This CDR3 reads CASSRNTRGSETQYF. The DNA for the CDR3 is TGTGCCAGCAGCCGCAACACGCGAGGTTCGGAGACCCAGTACTTC.

The genes are TRBV9 and TRBJ2-5; D perhaps matches TRBD1 (5 bases). Germline V gives CDR1 SGDLS, CDR2 YYNGEE. The CDR3 covers 14 residues. With 3 bases removed from V and 5 bases from J, the gap between germline ends came to 14 bases. The DNA for the CDR3 is TGTGCCAGCAGCGGCCCACTGGGGCGGGAGACCCAGTACTTC. Amino acid sequence: CASSGPLGRETQYF.

This clone was counted a few times. The V gene is TRBV5-1, the J gene TRBJ2-5; TRBD2 aligns across 11 bases. With V trimmed by 0 bases and J by 12 bases, 7 bases remained unmatched. Germline CDR1 reads SGHRS; CDR2 reads YFSETQ. The CDR3 has 14 amino acids. The CDR3 DNA reads TGCGCCAGCAGCTTGGGAACTAGCGGGGGACGAAAGTACTTC. Its protein product is CASSLGTSGGRKYF.

There are a few counts of this clone. A read error may explain this, as a much larger clone is one base away. The chain links TRBV7-9 to TRBJ1-1; weak D call: TRBD1 (6 bases). The CDR3 extends over 13 amino acids. The ends were cut back, 2 bases at V and 4 bases at J, with 8 bases in the middle. The germline CDR1 and CDR2 sequences are SEHNR and FQNEAQ (reference sequence). Here the CDR3 DNA reads TGTGCCAGCAGCTTACAGGGGAGCACTGAAGCTTTCTTT. Translation: CASSLQGSTEAFF.

This chain uses TRBV5-1 with TRBJ2-7; 10 bases line up with TRBD1. Trimming removed 3 bases from V and 7 bases from J; junction bases left unmatched: 7. Germline values: CDR1 SGHRS, CDR2 YFSETQ. This CDR3 is 14 amino acids long. CDR3 coding DNA: TGCGCCAGCAGCTCTGGACAGGGGGAAGGGGAGCAGTACTTC. Amino acids: CASSSGQGEGEQYF.

The chain combines TRBV5-1 with TRBJ2-7, with D possibly matching TRBD2 (6 bases). The CDR3 contains 14 residues. Germline V CDR1 and CDR2: SGHRS, YFSETQ. Between the trimmed V and J ends, which lost 4 bases and 5 bases, there was a span of 16 bases. The CDR3 is CASSTSGLVHEQYF. The CDR3 region has the DNA TGCGCCAGCAGCACCAGCGGGCTGGTACACGAGCAGTACTTC.

This chain connects TRBV5-1 to TRBJ2-5; D possibly corresponds to TRBD2 (6 bases). Trimming left V 4 bases short and J 4 bases short, with 14 bases between. The CDR3 runs 14 residues. CDR1 and CDR2 from the germline V gene are SGHRS and YFSETQ. The CDR3, as DNA: TGCGCCAGCAGCCAGGAGGGCACCCCAGAGACCCAGTACTTC. The encoded protein is CASSQEGTPETQYF.

This chain connects TRBV5-1 to TRBJ2-6; 7 bases are a match to TRBD1. Per germline, CDR1 SGHRS and CDR2 YFSETQ. This CDR3 contains 16 residues. V shed 7 bases and J 2 bases; nucleotides not matched to a gene: 9. The DNA of the CDR3 is TGCGCCAGCCATGAACAGGGGATCACTGGGGCCAACGTCCTGACTTTC. As protein: CASHEQGITGANVLTF.

This clone appeared a few times. V usage is TRBV7-2 and J usage is TRBJ2-5, with 9 bases lining up with TRBD1. Germline CDR1 reads SGHTA; CDR2 reads FQGNSA. The CDR3 spans 13 residues. With V trimmed by 6 bases and J by 5 bases, 4 bases remained unmatched. The CDR3 DNA is TGTGCCAGCAGGGGGACAGGGCAGGAGACCCAGTACTTC. Translated, it gives CASRGTGQETQYF.

This clone appeared a few times. V gene TRBV5-1 combines with J gene TRBJ2-7; TRBD1 is a possible D gene (5 bases). CDR3 length equals 14 residues. From germline, CDR1 is SGHRS and CDR2 YFSETQ. V was pared by 0 bases and J by 6 bases, with 13 bases between. DNA of the CDR3: TGCGCCAGCAGCTTGGCTCCCACCGACAGCGAGCAGTACTTC. This gives the protein CASSLAPTDSEQYF.

The CDR3 loop is CASSSGGGAFGNTIYF. CDR3 sequence (DNA): TGTGCCAGCAGCTCCGGCGGTGGGGCGTTTGGAAACACCATATATTTT. V and J are TRBV7-9 and TRBJ1-3; tentatively, D is TRBD1 (5 bases). The CDR3 covers 16 residues. Per the germline V gene, CDR1 is SEHNR and CDR2 is FQNEAQ (reference sequence). Trimming pared 4 bases from V and 3 bases from J, leaving 16 bases between.

This chain joins TRBV10-2 and TRBJ1-2; TRBD1 matches 8 bases. With V trimmed by 6 bases and J by 1 base, 1 base remained unmatched. The germline CDR1 and CDR2 sequences are WSHSY and SAAADI. The CDR3 extends over 13 amino acids. CDR3: CASSDRGNYGYTF. The CDR3 DNA is TGCGCCAGCAGCGACAGGGGTAACTATGGCTACACCTTC.

This clone was observed a handful of times. The chain employs TRBV4-2 and TRBJ1-1, with 11 bases matching TRBD1. V trimming: 8 bases; J trimming: 8 bases; junction bases outside the gene matches: 7. CDR3 size: 13 residues. CDR1 is LGHNA and CDR2 is YNFKEQ in the germline V gene. CDR3 sequence reads: CASLGQGAGEAFF. CDR3 nucleotides: TGTGCCAGCCTAGGACAGGGGGCCGGGGAAGCTTTCTTT.

A few counts support this clone. The chain has TRBV4-1 and TRBJ2-1, with 9 bases fitting TRBD2. Trimming at V came to 2 bases and at J to 4 bases, leaving 3 bases not matched to a gene. The CDR3 extends over 15 amino acids. Germline V gene lookup returns CDR1 MGHRA and CDR2 YSYEKL. CDR3: CASSQSTSGYNEQFF. CDR3 bases: TGCGCCAGCAGCCAATCGACTAGCGGATACAATGAGCAGTTCTTC.

The chain has TRBV5-6 and TRBJ1-5; no reliable D call. The CDR3 spans 13 residues. Germline CDR1 reads SGHDT; CDR2 reads YYEEEE. Trimming pared 4 bases from V and 8 bases from J, leaving 13 bases between. The CDR3 region is CASSPGGMEPQHF. The CDR3 region has the DNA TGTGCCAGCAGCCCTGGCGGGATGGAGCCCCAGCATTTT.

This clone was seen a handful of times. The V and J genes are TRBV5-1 and TRBJ2-3; 7 nucleotides align to TRBD1. Trimming removed 3 bases from V and 6 bases from J; junction bases left unmatched: 7. Germline loops: CDR1 SGHRS, CDR2 YFSETQ. The CDR3 consists of 14 residues. CDR3 coding DNA: TGCGCCAGCAGCTCCCGACAGGGTTTGGATACGCAGTATTTT. Its translation: CASSSRQGLDTQYF.

This clone was counted between two and nine times. This chain uses TRBV9 with TRBJ2-5; TRBD2 matches 7 bases. Unmatched junction bases numbered 16, after V lost 4 bases and J lost 4 bases. Germline values: CDR1 SGDLS, CDR2 YYNGEE. The CDR3 is 17 residues long. CDR3 protein: CASSPKAGREWGETQYF. CDR3 DNA sequence: TGTGCCAGCAGCCCAAAAGCGGGGCGGGAGTGGGGAGAGACCCAGTACTTC.

This clone was observed a handful of times. This sequence joins TRBV5-4 and TRBJ2-3, with TRBD1 identical over 8 bases. V trimming: 2 bases; J trimming: 2 bases; junction bases outside the gene matches: 13. The germline V gene has CDR1 SGHNT and CDR2 YYREEE (reference sequence). CDR3 length: 18 residues. The CDR3 DNA follows: TGTGCCAGCAGCTTCGATTTCACGCAGGGGGCTAACACAGATACGCAGTATTTT. Protein: CASSFDFTQGANTDTQYF.

The CDR3 spells CASSARRQSFTDTQYF. The CDR3 DNA follows: TGTGCCAGCAGTGCCCGGAGGCAGAGTTTCACAGATACGCAGTATTTT. The V call is TRBV9, the J call TRBJ2-3; TRBD2 is a possible D gene (5 bases). V was trimmed by 5 bases and J by 2 bases, leaving 18 bases between them. The CDR3 totals 16 residues. Germline CDR1 SGDLS, CDR2 YYNGEE.

V gene TRBV11-2 combines with J gene TRBJ2-1; 7 nucleotides match TRBD1. The CDR3 covers 16 residues. V trimming: 4 bases; J trimming: 1 base; junction bases outside the gene matches: 7. Germline CDR1 SGHAT, CDR2 FQNNGV. CDR3 sequence: CASSSGTGDSYNEQFF. The DNA for the CDR3 is TGTGCCAGCAGCTCGGGTACAGGGGATTCCTACAATGAGCAGTTCTTC.

This clone was seen a few times. The chain has TRBV23-1 and TRBJ2-3, with 7 bases lining up with TRBD2. TRBV23-1 is an ORF for which the function is uncertain. The CDR3 sequence is 14 residues long. Losses at the gene ends were 5 bases for V and 2 bases for J; bases not matched to a gene: 4. The CDR3, as DNA: TGCGCCAGCAGTGGGGGGGGGATCACAGATACGCAGTATTTT. It specifies CASSGGGITDTQYF.

The CDR3 bases are TGCGCCAGCAGCCATGCCCGGGACAGCCTTAACAATGAGCAGTTCTTC. It is translated as CASSHARDSLNNEQFF. The chain joins TRBV4-1 to TRBJ2-1, with TRBD1 matching 7 bases. The CDR3 is 16 residues long. CDR1 and CDR2 (germline): MGHRA, YSYEKL. The V and J ends lost 3 bases and 5 bases, in that order; junction bases with no gene match: 10.

This clone showed up just a few times. The rearrangement joins TRBV19 to TRBJ1-1; D may be TRBD1 (5 bases). The germline V gene has CDR1 LNHDA and CDR2 SQIVND (reference sequence). V was pared by 4 bases and J by 5 bases, with 20 bases between. The CDR3 loop spans 16 amino acids. The CDR3 DNA sequence: TGTGCCAGTAGTAAGCGGGACTCTGGGGGTGGAACTGAAGCTTTCTTT. Protein product: CASSKRDSGGGTEAFF.

A remark on this clone: The sample holds other DNA sequences that translate to the same CDR3. The chain couples TRBV5-1 to TRBJ2-6; D is undetermined. CDR3 length: 15 residues. Germline V gene sequence: CDR1 SGHRS, CDR2 YFSETQ. Trimming removed 0 bases at V and 0 bases at J, with 4 bases between. CDR3 sequence reads: CASSLGASGANVLTF. The DNA for the CDR3 is TGCGCCAGCAGCTTGGGCGCCTCTGGGGCCAACGTCCTGACTTTC.